The rows below give T cell receptor beta chains drawn from one sample of a study of blood T cell repertoires in COVID-19. The repertoire was sequenced with immunoSEQ multiplex PCR; TCRdb's copy has only in-frame clones and lacks some. The sample holds about 130,000 clones, approximately 86% seen once. Sequencing was done on a sample of PBMCs or T cells enriched from blood (not recorded which). The receptors stem from a woman aged 50 to 65 who had recovered from COVID-19. Both conserved end residues are part of each CDR3. D genes are given only for firm matches. Clone size is shown for a subset of rows, as once, few, many or a class of expanded clone.

cdr3_nt cdr3_aa clone_size j_call v_call d_call
TGTGCCAGCAGCCCTACTACTCTCGAGCAGTACTTC CASSPTTLEQYF - TRBJ2-7 TRBV6-6 -
TGTGCCAGCAGCTCACCAACTAGCCCGGAGACCCAGTACTTC CASSSPTSPETQYF - TRBJ2-5 TRBV7-2 -
TGTGCCAGCAGCCCAATACGGATGCAAGGGGCCGGGGAGCTGTTTTTT CASSPIRMQGAGELFF few TRBJ2-2 TRBV11-2 -
TGTGCCAGTAGTATAGAGGTGGACAGTCTCTACGAGCAGTACTTC CASSIEVDSLYEQYF - TRBJ2-7 TRBV19 -
TGTGCCATCCAGGGAGGCGGAGATACGCAGTATTTT CAIQGGGDTQYF - TRBJ2-3 TRBV10-3 -
TGTGCCAGCAGTGATCGGGACTCGCCGCACAATGAGCAGTTCTTC CASSDRDSPHNEQFF - TRBJ2-1 TRBV2 -
TGCGCCAGCAGCCAATCCACTAGCGGGGGGACAGATACGCAGTATTTT CASSQSTSGGTDTQYF few TRBJ2-3 TRBV4-3 TRBD2
TGTGCCAGTAGTATACAGGGTTTACCCGGGGAGCTGTTTTTT CASSIQGLPGELFF - TRBJ2-2 TRBV19 -
TGTGCCAGTAGTGAATGGACAGGGGGCAATCAGCCCCAGCATTTT CASSEWTGGNQPQHF few TRBJ1-5 TRBV19 TRBD1
TGTGCCTGGAGTGACAGATTGAACACTGAAGCTTTCTTT CAWSDRLNTEAFF - TRBJ1-1 TRBV30 -
TGTGCCAGCAAAGCGGGGGGGCTCGCAGATACGCAGTATTTT CASKAGGLADTQYF - TRBJ2-3 TRBV6-5 TRBD2
TGCGCCAGCAGCCAGCGCTACAATGAGCAGTTCTTC CASSQRYNEQFF - TRBJ2-1 TRBV4-3 -
TGTGCCAGCAGCCAAGGCGGGATTCCCTATGGCTACACCTTC CASSQGGIPYGYTF - TRBJ1-2 TRBV3-1/TRBV3-2 -
TGTGCCAGCAGCTTTCACAGGGGGCCCTACACCTTC CASSFHRGPYTF - TRBJ1-2 TRBV7-8 TRBD1
TGCGCCAGCAGCCCGGGACAGGGGTTGTACGAGCAGTACTTC CASSPGQGLYEQYF - TRBJ2-7 TRBV5-1 TRBD1
TGTGCCAGCAGCTTATATTCAGGCCTAAAGCAGCCCCAGCATTTT CASSLYSGLKQPQHF - TRBJ1-5 TRBV7-9 -
TGCGCCAGCAGTGATGAGGACAGGGGGCTACCCTACGAGCAGTACTTC CASSDEDRGLPYEQYF - TRBJ2-7 TRBV10-1 TRBD1
TGTGCCAGCAGTGAAGCGCTTCTACAGGCCAAAAACATTCAGTACTTC CASSEALLQAKNIQYF once TRBJ2-4 TRBV2 -